The 11 T cell receptor beta chains presented below share a single source sample, sequenced in a study of T cell changes during pregnancy in multiple sclerosis. The data were produced by immunoSEQ multiplex PCR, yet TCRdb's version contains in-frame clones alone and is incomplete. Of about 85,000 clones listed, approximately 90% were seen once; the top ten hold over 2%. Sequences were derived from peripheral blood, sampled in the first trimester of pregnancy. The receptors were sampled from a female donor with multiple sclerosis, enrolled in a pregnancy study.

This sequence joins TRBV27 and TRBJ2-1, with D possibly TRBD1 on 7 matching bases. The germline gives CDR1 MNHEY, CDR2 SMNVEV (reference sequence). V was clipped by 2 bases and J by 7 bases, with 12 bases between them. The CDR3 is 14 residues long. In nucleotides, the CDR3 is TGTGCCAGCAGTTTAGCGGGGACAGTAAATGAGCAGTTCTTC. This gives the protein CASSLAGTVNEQFF.

The chain links TRBV28 to TRBJ1-1; D not resolved. The germline V and J ends were trimmed by 6 bases and 7 bases, with 21 bases remaining between them. The length of the CDR3 is 15 residues. Germline assignment: CDR1 MDHEN and CDR2 SYDVKM. The CDR3 is CASSPRVVAISEAFF. CDR3 nucleotides: TGTGCCAGCAGCCCTCGGGTGGTAGCCATAAGTGAAGCTTTCTTT.

J is TRBJ2-2 and V is TRBV4-3; D is possibly TRBD1 (6 bases). In germline, CDR1 is LGHNA, CDR2 YSLEER. Trimming took 1 base from V and 5 from J, leaving 14 bases between them. The CDR3 covers 16 residues. CDR3 sequence (DNA): TGCGCCAGCAGCCAAGTGTTGGGGGCGCGAACCGGGGAGCTGTTTTTT. Translated, it gives CASSQVLGARTGELFF.

The rearrangement uses TRBV19 and TRBJ1-2, with D perhaps matching TRBD1 (5 bases). Germline CDR1 and CDR2: LNHDA and SQIVND (reference sequence). The V and J ends lost 5 bases and 7 bases respectively, with 14 bases between them. The CDR3 length is 13 residues. This CDR3 is CASSLQAVPGYTF. CDR3 bases: TGTGCCAGTAGTCTACAGGCGGTGCCTGGCTACACCTTC.

The chain couples TRBV27 to TRBJ1-6; 9 bases map to TRBD1. Per the germline V gene, CDR1 is MNHEY and CDR2 is SMNVEV (reference sequence). The CDR3 is 15 amino acids. The junction had 9 bases not matched to a gene; V was cut back by 5 bases and J by 10 bases. The DNA of the CDR3 is TGTGCCAGCAGTATAAACAGGGGGCGAGGGTCACCCCTCCACTTT. This translates into CASSINRGRGSPLHF.

The chain combines TRBV28 with TRBJ2-7; 8 bases fit TRBD2. Losses at the gene ends were 6 bases for V and 6 bases for J; bases not matched to a gene: 7. Per germline, CDR1 MDHEN and CDR2 SYDVKM. The CDR3 is made up of 13 amino acids. CDR3 sequence: CASRPSGSGEQYF. The CDR3 DNA sequence: TGTGCCAGCAGGCCCAGCGGGAGTGGCGAGCAGTACTTC. Full variable domain (missing parts from reference TRBV28 and TRBJ2-7): DVKVTQSSRYLVKRTGEKVFLECVQDMDHENMFWYRQDPGLGLRLIYFSYDVKMKEKGDIPEGYSVSREKKERFSLILESASTNQTSMYLCASRPSGSGEQYFGPGTRLTVT.

V is TRBV7-9 and J is TRBJ1-5; D is unresolved. The CDR3 has 12 residues. Trimming removed 4 bases from V and 3 bases from J, with 4 bases in between. Germline CDR1 SEHNR, CDR2 FQNEAQ (reference sequence). The DNA of the CDR3 is TGTGCCAGCAGCTGGCTCAATCAGCCCCAGCATTTT. This gives the protein CASSWLNQPQHF.

The chain carries TRBV18 and TRBJ1-2, with D perhaps TRBD1 (5 bases). CDR3 length equals 14 residues. V lost 6 bases and J 6 bases, leaving 17 bases between the germline ends. The germline V gene has CDR1 KGHSH and CDR2 LQKENI. CDR3 loop: CASSPGGAENGYTF. The CDR3, as DNA: TGTGCCAGCTCCCCGGGAGGGGCGGAAAATGGCTACACCTTC.

J is TRBJ1-1 and V is TRBV28; tentative D call: TRBD1 (6 bases). The CDR3 spans 17 residues. V lost 6 bases and J 7 bases, leaving 27 bases between the germline ends. Germline V gene lookup returns CDR1 MDHEN and CDR2 SYDVKM. The CDR3 reads CASSYDALDRDIGEAFF. DNA of the CDR3: TGTGCCAGCAGCTACGACGCACTGGACCGGGACATAGGTGAAGCTTTCTTT.

This rearrangement joins TRBV11-1 to TRBJ1-1; D not certain. The ends were cut back, 3 bases at V and 2 bases at J, with 7 bases in the middle. The CDR3 is 13 amino acids. CDR1 is SGHAT, CDR2 FQDESV, per germline (reference sequence). Here the CDR3 DNA reads TGTGCCAGCAGCTTGTACATCAACACTGAAGCTTTCTTT. Translating it yields CASSLYINTEAFF.

V and J are TRBV19 and TRBJ2-2; 9 bases match TRBD2. The CDR3 is 16 residues long. Germline loops: CDR1 LNHDA, CDR2 SQIVND (reference sequence). The trim removed 5 bases at V and 5 bases at J, leaving 9 bases unmatched. The chain's CDR3 is CASSVLAGLGTGELFF. As DNA, the CDR3 is TGTGCCAGTAGTGTGCTAGCGGGATTAGGAACCGGGGAGCTGTTTTTT.